This passage covers 21 T cell receptor beta chains from one sample sequenced in a study of cytomegalovirus exposure and HLA in healthy donors. The PCR was carried out with 60 Vbeta primers and 13 Jbeta primers. Libraries were prepared by immunoSEQ multiplex PCR; TCRdb keeps only in-frame clonotypes and omits some of them. This sample has over 85,000 clones, with 60% to 75% found just once. The specimen was PBMCs. These receptors were obtained from a female donor in good health and CMV-seronegative.

This clone was seen more than once but under ten times. The chain couples TRBV12-5 to TRBJ1-4; D is possibly TRBD1 (6 bases). Between the trimmed V and J ends, which lost 2 bases and 8 bases, there was a span of 18 bases. Germline V gene data show CDR1 as LGHNT and CDR2 as FRNRAP. The CDR3 sequence is 16 residues long. The CDR3 reads CASGLRLGGLGEKLFF. CDR3 nucleotides: TGTGCTAGTGGTTTGAGGCTGGGGGGGCTTGGCGAAAAACTGTTTTTT.

The genes are TRBV4-1 and TRBJ1-2; 7 bases align to TRBD1. CDR1 is MGHRA and CDR2 is YSYEKL in the germline V gene. The CDR3 has 14 residues. J was trimmed by 8 bases and V by 2 bases; bases with no gene match: 8. The CDR3 loop reads CASSQWTGTGGYTF. CDR3 nucleotides: TGCGCCAGCAGCCAATGGACAGGAACGGGAGGCTACACCTTC.

This clone was seen a single time. The DNA is omitted, as the CDR3 cannot be located on it reliably, and the CDR3 follows TCRdb's listing. The chain combines TRBV4-1 with TRBJ1-5. A total of 15 residues make up the CDR3, ends included. CDR1 is MGHRA, CDR2 YSYEKL, per germline. The CDR3 here is CASSRRAGGDQPQHF.

The rearrangement uses TRBV12-2 and TRBJ1-4; the table's D call of TRBD1 was not tested on the DNA. TRBV12-2 is classified as a pseudogene. CDR3 size: 15 residues. The CDR3 region is CASRLGQGANEKLFF. The DNA of the CDR3 is TGTGCAAGTCGCTTAGGTCAGGGGGCGAATGAAAAACTGTTTTTT.

The gene calls are TRBV10-2 and TRBJ1-1; a weak D match, TRBD1 (5 bases). The germline gives CDR1 WSHSY, CDR2 SAAADI. The CDR3 extends over 14 amino acids. The V end was cut by 3 bases, the J end by 0 bases, with 8 bases between. CDR3 sequence reads: CASSDPGMNTEAFF. The DNA for the CDR3 is TGCGCCAGCAGTGACCCAGGGATGAACACTGAAGCTTTCTTT.

This clone was observed a handful of times. The gene calls are TRBV5-1 and TRBJ1-1, with TRBD1 as a possible D gene (6 bases). This CDR3 region has 15 residues. The V gene's germline CDR1 is SGHRS and CDR2 YFSETQ. V shed 5 bases and J shed 3 bases, with 17 bases lying between them. The CDR3 loop is CASRAKGVWDTEAFF. CDR3 DNA: TGCGCCAGCAGGGCGAAGGGGGTTTGGGACACTGAAGCTTTCTTT. Based on the CDR3 plus reference TRBV5-1 and TRBJ1-1, the full variable domain is KAGVTQTPRYLIKTRGQQVTLSCSPISGHRSVSWYQQTPGQGLQFLFEYFSETQRNKGNFPGRFSGRQFSNSRSEMNVSTLELGDSALYLCASRAKGVWDTEAFFGQGTRLTVV.

The table lists this clone with a count of one. The gene calls are TRBV6-5 and TRBJ1-5; D gene uncertain. The CDR3 is 15 amino acids. The germline V and J ends were trimmed by 0 bases and 2 bases, with 8 bases remaining between them. Germline V gene lookup returns CDR1 MNHEY and CDR2 SVGAGI. CDR3 sequence reads: CASSYSADGNQPQHF. The CDR3 nucleotides read TGTGCCAGCAGTTACTCGGCGGATGGCAATCAGCCCCAGCATTTT.

The chain has TRBV29-1 and TRBJ2-7; D might be TRBD1 (6 bases). The germline V and J ends were trimmed by 7 bases and 0 bases, with 10 bases remaining between them. Germline V CDR1 and CDR2: SQVTM, ANQGSEA. CDR3 length: 12 amino acids. The CDR3 region has the DNA TGCAGCGCCTCACAGGGCTCCTACGAGCAGTACTTC. Protein product: CSASQGSYEQYF.

This sequence joins TRBV18 and TRBJ1-1, with unresolved D. This CDR3 is 14 amino acids long. V was pared by 4 bases and J by 2 bases, with 11 bases between. The germline CDR1 and CDR2 sequences are KGHSH and LQKENI. CDR3 coding DNA: TGTGCCAGCTCACTGGGTGCGGCTAACACTGAAGCTTTCTTT. Its protein is CASSLGAANTEAFF.

The CDR3 DNA sequence: TGTGCCAGCAGTTCCGGGACTAGGGGGTTGAATGAGCAGTTCTTC. This gives the protein CASSSGTRGLNEQFF. This chain joins TRBV6-5 and TRBJ2-1, with 8 bases lining up with TRBD2. CDR1 is MNHEY, CDR2 SVGAGI, per germline. With V trimmed by 4 bases and J by 7 bases, 9 bases remained unmatched. The CDR3 runs 15 residues.

This chain links TRBV19 with TRBJ2-5; D is perhaps TRBD2 (7 bases). This CDR3 has 15 amino acids. The germline V gene has CDR1 LNHDA and CDR2 SQIVND (reference sequence). The V end was cut by 5 bases, the J end by 7 bases, with 20 bases between. CDR3 sequence: CASSLRERGRGTQYF. In DNA form, the CDR3 reads TGTGCCAGTAGTCTCCGGGAGAGGGGGAGGGGGACCCAGTACTTC.

The rearrangement links TRBV4-3 to TRBJ2-1; D unresolved. The germline V and J ends were trimmed by 0 bases and 3 bases, with 3 bases remaining between them. This CDR3 has 13 amino acids. Looked up from germline, CDR1 is LGHNA and CDR2 is YSLEER. For the CDR3, the DNA is TGCGCCAGCAGCCAAGACAGCTACAATGAGCAGTTCTTC. Translating it yields CASSQDSYNEQFF.

This clone has just a few counts. This chain connects TRBV5-1 to TRBJ1-2, with a weak D call TRBD1 (6 bases). Trimming removed 4 bases at V and 0 bases at J, with 22 bases between. The CDR3 is 18 residues long. Germline V CDR1 and CDR2: SGHRS, YFSETQ. This CDR3 is CASSRTGDIPGPNYGYTF. For the CDR3, the DNA is TGCGCCAGCAGCCGAACTGGGGACATCCCCGGACCTAACTATGGCTACACCTTC.

V gene TRBV27 combines with J gene TRBJ1-2; 9 bases are shared with TRBD1. The CDR3 length is 14 residues. V lost 5 bases to trimming and J lost 6 bases; unmatched junction nucleotides: 7. Germline CDR1 and CDR2: MNHEY and SMNVEV (reference sequence). The chain's CDR3 is CASSRDREADGYTF. The CDR3 DNA follows: TGTGCCAGCAGTCGGGACAGGGAGGCGGATGGCTACACCTTC.

This clone appeared a few times. V is TRBV27 and J is TRBJ2-7; D is perhaps TRBD2 (6 bases). Trimming cost V 6 bases and J 3 bases, with 24 bases left between them. CDR1 is MNHEY and CDR2 is SMNVEV in the germline V gene (reference sequence). The CDR3 sequence is 17 residues long. DNA of the CDR3: TGTGCCAGCAGCCGCGGACGTTCCGGGAGCGCCGGCTACGAGCAGTACTTC. Translated, it gives CASSRGRSGSAGYEQYF.

The genes are TRBV9 and TRBJ1-1; the match to TRBD1 covers 7 bases. The CDR3 loop spans 14 amino acids. The trim removed 4 bases at V and 4 bases at J, leaving 7 bases unmatched. CDR1 is SGDLS, CDR2 YYNGEE, per germline. CDR3 in DNA: TGTGCCAGCAGCCCGCGACAGGGTGGCACTGAAGCTTTCTTT. This gives the protein CASSPRQGGTEAFF. Full variable domain (rest looked up from reference TRBV9 and TRBJ1-1): DSGVTQTPKHLITATGQRVTLRCSPRSGDLSVYWYQQSLDQGLQFLIQYYNGEERAKGNILERFSAQQFPDLHSELNLSSLELGDSALYFCASSPRQGGTEAFFGQGTRLTVV.

The chain links TRBV9 to TRBJ2-7; a weak D match, TRBD1 (5 bases). This CDR3 contains 15 residues. Germline CDR1 reads SGDLS; CDR2 reads YYNGEE. The germline V and J ends were trimmed by 0 bases and 0 bases, with 10 bases remaining between them. The CDR3 DNA reads as TGTGCCAGCAGCGTAGGGGTCGACAGCTCCTACGAGCAGTACTTC. Its translation: CASSVGVDSSYEQYF.

The rearrangement joins TRBV5-4 to TRBJ2-2, with D possibly matching TRBD2 (7 bases). The V and J ends lost 0 bases and 5 bases respectively, with 11 bases between them. This CDR3 is 15 amino acids long. Per the germline V gene, CDR1 is SGHNT and CDR2 is YYREEE (reference sequence). CDR3 residues: CASSLVGGPTGELFF. The DNA for the CDR3 is TGTGCCAGCAGCTTGGTGGGGGGGCCGACCGGGGAGCTGTTTTTT.

This rearrangement joins TRBV4-3 to TRBJ1-6; D may be TRBD1 (5 bases). The ends were cut back, 3 bases at V and 7 bases at J, with 10 bases in the middle. The germline V gene encodes CDR1 LGHNA and CDR2 YSLEER. The CDR3 extends over 14 amino acids. CDR3 sequence (DNA): TGCGCCAGCAGCCAGAGACAGACGAATTCACCCCTCCACTTT. This translates into CASSQRQTNSPLHF.

The V call is TRBV4-3, the J call TRBJ2-5, with 9 bases that match TRBD2. After removal of 0 bases from V and 4 bases from J, the junction contained 6 bases not matched to a gene. Germline lookup yields CDR1 LGHNA and CDR2 YSLEER. The CDR3 runs to 16 residues. CDR3 sequence reads: CASSQDLWRGGETQYF. DNA of the CDR3: TGCGCCAGCAGCCAAGATCTATGGCGGGGGGGAGAGACCCAGTACTTC.

The V call is TRBV7-2, the J call TRBJ2-1, with 8 bases that match TRBD2. V was pared by 0 bases and J by 4 bases, with 5 bases of the junction left unmatched. The CDR3 totals 16 residues. Germline CDR1 is SGHTA and CDR2 is FQGNSA. In nucleotides, the CDR3 is TGTGCCAGCAGCTTAGCGCTAGCGGGTCCGTACAATGAGCAGTTCTTC. This sequence encodes CASSLALAGPYNEQFF.